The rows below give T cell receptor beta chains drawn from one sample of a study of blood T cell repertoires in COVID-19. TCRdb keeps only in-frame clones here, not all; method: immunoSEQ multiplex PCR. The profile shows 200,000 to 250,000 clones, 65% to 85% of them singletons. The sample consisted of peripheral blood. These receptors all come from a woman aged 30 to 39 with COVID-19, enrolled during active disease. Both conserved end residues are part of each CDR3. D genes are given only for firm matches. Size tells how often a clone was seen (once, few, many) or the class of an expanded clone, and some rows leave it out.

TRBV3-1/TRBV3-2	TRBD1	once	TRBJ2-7	TGTGCCAGCAGGGCCGGGACAGGGGCGCTCGAGCAGTACTTC	CASRAGTGALEQYF
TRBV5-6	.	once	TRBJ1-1	TGTGCCAGCAGCTCTGTATCGGTCCCCCGAGCTTTCTTT	CASSSVSVPRAFF
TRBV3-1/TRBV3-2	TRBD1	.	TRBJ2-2	TGTGCCAGCAGCCTCGGACAGGCGAACACCGGGGAGCTGTTTTTT	CASSLGQANTGELFF
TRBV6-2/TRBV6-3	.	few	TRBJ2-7	TGTGCCAGCAGTTACTCTGGGCACACTCCTTCCTACGAGCAGTACTTC	CASSYSGHTPSYEQYF
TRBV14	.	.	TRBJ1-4	TGTGCCAGCAGCCAAGAATTCGGCAGGGTGAACGAAAAACTGTTTTTT	CASSQEFGRVNEKLFF
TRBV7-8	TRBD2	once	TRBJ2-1	TGTGCCAGCAGAGCGGGGGGCCTCTACAATGAGCAGTTCTTC	CASRAGGLYNEQFF
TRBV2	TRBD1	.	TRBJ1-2	TGTGCCAGCAGTGATTACAGGGGTAGAGAGTATGGCTACACCTTC	CASSDYRGREYGYTF
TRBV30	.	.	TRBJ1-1	TGTGCCTGGAGTGTAGGGGGTAACACTGAAGCTTTCTTT	CAWSVGGNTEAFF
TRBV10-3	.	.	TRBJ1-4	TGTGCCATCAGTGAGTCTGGGGGGGACGAAAAACTGTTTTTT	CAISESGGDEKLFF
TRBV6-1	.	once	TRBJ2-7	TGTGCCAGCAGTGAATCTGAAACAGCTCCCTACGAGCAGTACTTC	CASSESETAPYEQYF
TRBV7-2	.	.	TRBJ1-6	TGTGCCAGCAGCGCCTACAGGGAGCCGAATTCACCCCTCCACTTT	CASSAYREPNSPLHF
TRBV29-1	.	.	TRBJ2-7	TGCAGCGTTGGCCAAACATTATACGAGCAGTACTTC	CSVGQTLYEQYF
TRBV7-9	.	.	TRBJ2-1	TGTGCCAGCAGCCCCGACGGCGGCTTCTCCTACAATGAGCAGTTCTTC	CASSPDGGFSYNEQFF
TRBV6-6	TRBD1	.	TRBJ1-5	TGTGCCAGCAGTTCAGGGACAGGGATTCGGACTCAGCCCCAGCATTTT	CASSSGTGIRTQPQHF
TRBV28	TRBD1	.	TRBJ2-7	TGTGCCAGCAGAGAGGGGACAGGCCTTTCCTACGAGCAGTACTTC	CASREGTGLSYEQYF
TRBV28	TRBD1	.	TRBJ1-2	TGTGCCAGCAGTTTATCAGGGGGTCAAAACTATGGCTACACCTTC	CASSLSGGQNYGYTF
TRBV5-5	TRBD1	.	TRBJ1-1	TGTGCCAGCAGCGTTCAGGGGGCAGGGACTGAAGCTTTCTTT	CASSVQGAGTEAFF
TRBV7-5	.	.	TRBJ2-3	TGTGTCAGAAGCTTAGGACTGAGCACAGATACGCAGTATTTT	CVRSLGLSTDTQYF
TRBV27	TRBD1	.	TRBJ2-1	TGTGCCAGCAGTCACCGCCCGGGACAGGGCGCTCACAATGAGCAGTTCTTC	CASSHRPGQGAHNEQFF
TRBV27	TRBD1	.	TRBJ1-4	TGTGCCAGCAGGGTACTAGGTGACAGGGGGCTTGTAGGCGAAAAACTGTTTTTT	CASRVLGDRGLVGEKLFF
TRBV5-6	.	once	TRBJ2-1	TGTGCCAGCAGCGTCAGGGTATACAATGAGCAGTTCTTC	CASSVRVYNEQFF
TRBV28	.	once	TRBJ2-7	TGTGCCAGCAGTTTATCGGGGTTCTCCTACGAGCAGTACTTC	CASSLSGFSYEQYF
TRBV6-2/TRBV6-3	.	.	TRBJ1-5	TGTGCCAGCAGTTTCCCTCCCTACGGGGGAAGCAATCAGCCCCAGCATTTT	CASSFPPYGGSNQPQHF
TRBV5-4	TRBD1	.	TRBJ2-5	TGTGCCAGCAGCTTTTTAGACAGGGCCCAAGAGACCCAGTACTTC	CASSFLDRAQETQYF
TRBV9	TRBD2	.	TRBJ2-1	TGTGCCAGCAGCGCGGAAAATAAACTAGCGGGAGTTGGGATTGAGCAGTTCTTC	CASSAENKLAGVGIEQFF
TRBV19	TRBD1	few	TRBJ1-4	TGTGCCAGTAGTATGGGCGACAGGGCAACTAATGAAAAACTGTTTTTT	CASSMGDRATNEKLFF
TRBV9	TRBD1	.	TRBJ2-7	TGTGCCAGCAGCGTAGCCTCGGGACAGGGCTACGAGCAGTACTTC	CASSVASGQGYEQYF
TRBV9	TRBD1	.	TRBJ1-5	TGTGCCAGCAGTGGGGAATGGGACAGGGCGGGCAATCAGCCCCAGCATTTT	CASSGEWDRAGNQPQHF
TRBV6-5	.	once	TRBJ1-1	TGTGCCAGCAGCTCCAACCCGATAGGGGTGGTTGAAGCTTTCTTT	CASSSNPIGVVEAFF
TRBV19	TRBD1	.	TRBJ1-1	TGTGCCAGTAGTTCAGGGACAGGGAAAACTGAAGCTTTCTTT	CASSSGTGKTEAFF
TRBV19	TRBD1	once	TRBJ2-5	TGTGCCAGTAGTGTGGGACAGGGGGCGGGAGAGACCCAGTACTTC	CASSVGQGAGETQYF
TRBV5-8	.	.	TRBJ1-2	TGTGCCAGCAGCTTATCGGACAGTACCGCGCGGGGCTACACCTTC	CASSLSDSTARGYTF
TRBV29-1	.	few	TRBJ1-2	TGCAGCGCCATGACATCAAACTATGGCTACACCTTC	CSAMTSNYGYTF
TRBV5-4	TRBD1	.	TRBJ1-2	TGTGCCAGCAGCTTGGCAGGGGGCACCCTTAACTATGGCTACACCTTC	CASSLAGGTLNYGYTF
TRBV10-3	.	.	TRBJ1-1	TGTGCCATCAGTGGTAACGGGATGACGGGTGAAGCTTTCTTT	CAISGNGMTGEAFF
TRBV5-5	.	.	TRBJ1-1	TGTGCCAGCAGCTTTGGGACATTCACTGAAGCTTTCTTT	CASSFGTFTEAFF
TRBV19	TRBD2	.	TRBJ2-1	TGTGCCAGTAGTATAGGGGGACTAGCGGGAGTACACAATGAGCAGTTCTTC	CASSIGGLAGVHNEQFF
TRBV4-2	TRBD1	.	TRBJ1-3	TGTGCCAGCAGCCACCCATCGACAGGGTCTGGAAACACCATATATTTT	CASSHPSTGSGNTIYF
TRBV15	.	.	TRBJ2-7	TGTGCCACCAGCAGAGACAAATCCTACGAGCAGTACTTC	CATSRDKSYEQYF
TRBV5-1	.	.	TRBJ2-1	TGCGCCAGCAGCTTGACCGTGAGCTCCTACAATGAGCAGTTCTTC	CASSLTVSSYNEQFF
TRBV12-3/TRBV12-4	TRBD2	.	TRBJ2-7	TGTGCCAGCACCCTTAGCGGGTCCTACGAGCAGTACTTC	CASTLSGSYEQYF
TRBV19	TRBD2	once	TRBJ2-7	TGTGCCAGTAGAATCGCGGGAGAGACGGGCGAGCAGTACTTC	CASRIAGETGEQYF
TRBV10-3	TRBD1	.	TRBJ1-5	TGTGCCATCAGTGAGTTGGGACAGGGGAATCAGCCCCAGCATTTT	CAISELGQGNQPQHF